This T cell receptor beta chain was found in a study of control samples from healthy donors and cancer patients. Germline loops: CDR1 SNHLY, CDR2 FYNNEI. The CDR3 runs 13 residues. The V end was cut by 1 base, the J end by 8 bases, with 11 bases between. Produced via immunoSEQ multiplex PCR; TCRdb's table is partial and in-frame only. The data contain 60,000 to 75,000 clones, approximately 86% of them singletons. The source is a man aged 55 to 70 in good health. Material: blood. The J gene is TRBJ1-2, the V gene TRBV2, with D perhaps TRBD1 (6 bases). For the CDR3, the DNA is TGTGCCAGCAGTGAAGGTAGAGGGGGAGGCTACACCTTC. Translating gives CASSEGRGGGYTF.